This T cell receptor beta chain was sequenced during a study of T cell repertoires in cytomegalovirus infection. Study background: Both CMV infection and a matching HLA type were indicated by public TCR beta signatures. The study's findings and limits: People with CMV and the relevant HLA were identified by cumulative public TCR beta family frequency.

This clonotype was found a few times. Antigen: not known. In TCRdb, the reads were re-called with MiXCR into one record per CDR3 protein. This table has under 250,000 distinct CDR3 sequences, 9% to 15% appearing once. The CDR3 extends over 13 amino acids. J gave up 5 bases and V 3 bases, and 1 base lay outside the gene matches. Per germline, CDR1 SEHNR and CDR2 FQNEAQ (reference sequence). Source material: PBMCs. This chain links TRBV7-9 with TRBJ1-1, with 9 bases fitting TRBD1. The TCR was taken from a human donor in good health (CMV status not recorded). Some clones in this sample may be carry-over from other donors' samples. Written as DNA, the CDR3 is TGTGCCAGCAGCTTCGACAGGGGGACTGAAGCTTTCTTT. Its translation: CASSFDRGTEAFF.